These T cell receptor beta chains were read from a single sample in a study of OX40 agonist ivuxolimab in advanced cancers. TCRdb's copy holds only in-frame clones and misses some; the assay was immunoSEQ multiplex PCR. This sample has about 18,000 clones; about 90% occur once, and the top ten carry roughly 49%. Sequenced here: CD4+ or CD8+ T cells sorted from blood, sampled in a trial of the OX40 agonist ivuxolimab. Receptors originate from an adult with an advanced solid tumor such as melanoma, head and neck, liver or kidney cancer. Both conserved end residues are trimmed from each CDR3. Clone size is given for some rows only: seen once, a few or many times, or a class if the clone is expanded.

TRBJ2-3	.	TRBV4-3	ASSGGLASTDTQY
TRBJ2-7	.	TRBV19	ASSLGQSYEQY
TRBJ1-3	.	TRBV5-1	ASSLDPTGANTIY
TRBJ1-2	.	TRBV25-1	ASSELGHSTYGYT
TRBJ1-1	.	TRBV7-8	ASSSQGVPRTEAF
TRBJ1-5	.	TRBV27	ASSLQGPQPQH
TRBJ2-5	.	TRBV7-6	ASSLDRREPRKQETQY
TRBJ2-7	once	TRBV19	ATHASSGTEQY
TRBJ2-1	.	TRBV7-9	ASSPGQGWWNEQF
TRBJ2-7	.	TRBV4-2	ASSLSAGGSYEQY
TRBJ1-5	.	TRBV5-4	ASSLYGGNQPQH
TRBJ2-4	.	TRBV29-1	SVHGDGAKNIQY
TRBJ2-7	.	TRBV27	ASSFVAEGYEQY
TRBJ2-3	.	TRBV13	ATGGGRLDTQY
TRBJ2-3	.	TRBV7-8	ASSAPGLAGYTDTQY
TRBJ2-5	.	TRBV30	AWGQGGRETQY
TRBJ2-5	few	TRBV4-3	ASSQDYGGQGRLETQY
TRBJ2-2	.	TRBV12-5	ASGLPGQGNTGELF
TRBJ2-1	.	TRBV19	ASSLGQGRYNEQF
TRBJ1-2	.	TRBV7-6	ASSLTYGYT
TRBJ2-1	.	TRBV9	ASNSAGGSYNEQF
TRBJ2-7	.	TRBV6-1	ASSEDRVWYEQY